The sequence of this T cell receptor (beta chain) was determined in a study of shared clonotypes between healthy human individuals. For the study at large: The plates for each donor numbered three CD4 naive, three CD4 memory, two CD8 naive and one CD8 memory. Study findings and constraints: Several donors showed sharing of around 5.3% of naive CD4 clonotypes.

About this clone: Its antigen remains unknown.

Genomic DNA of each subset was evenly split across several immunoSEQ plates. Source study methods: Junction-only sequences produced by ImmunoSEQ had no quality scores, so filtering differed. Generated by immunoSEQ multiplex PCR, the TCRdb table keeps only in-frame clones and is missing some. That table is the source of V, J and clone size, and D and trimming were worked out from the DNA. The sample lists some 550,000 clones; around 97% were seen once. The clonotype was recovered from a woman in her 30s in good health. Sequencing was done on a sample of naive CD4+ T cells sorted from blood. Subset defined: CD45RA+ positively selected.

CDR3 in DNA: TGTGCCAGCTCACCGGGGCCGACAGATCACGACGAGCAGTACTTC. It yields the protein CASSPGPTDHDEQYF. This chain links TRBV18 with TRBJ2-7; D is perhaps TRBD1 (5 bases). CDR3 length equals 15 residues. Trimming shortened V by 3 bases and J by 5 bases, and 17 bases separated the two germline ends. Germline V lookup: CDR1 KGHSH, CDR2 LQKENI.